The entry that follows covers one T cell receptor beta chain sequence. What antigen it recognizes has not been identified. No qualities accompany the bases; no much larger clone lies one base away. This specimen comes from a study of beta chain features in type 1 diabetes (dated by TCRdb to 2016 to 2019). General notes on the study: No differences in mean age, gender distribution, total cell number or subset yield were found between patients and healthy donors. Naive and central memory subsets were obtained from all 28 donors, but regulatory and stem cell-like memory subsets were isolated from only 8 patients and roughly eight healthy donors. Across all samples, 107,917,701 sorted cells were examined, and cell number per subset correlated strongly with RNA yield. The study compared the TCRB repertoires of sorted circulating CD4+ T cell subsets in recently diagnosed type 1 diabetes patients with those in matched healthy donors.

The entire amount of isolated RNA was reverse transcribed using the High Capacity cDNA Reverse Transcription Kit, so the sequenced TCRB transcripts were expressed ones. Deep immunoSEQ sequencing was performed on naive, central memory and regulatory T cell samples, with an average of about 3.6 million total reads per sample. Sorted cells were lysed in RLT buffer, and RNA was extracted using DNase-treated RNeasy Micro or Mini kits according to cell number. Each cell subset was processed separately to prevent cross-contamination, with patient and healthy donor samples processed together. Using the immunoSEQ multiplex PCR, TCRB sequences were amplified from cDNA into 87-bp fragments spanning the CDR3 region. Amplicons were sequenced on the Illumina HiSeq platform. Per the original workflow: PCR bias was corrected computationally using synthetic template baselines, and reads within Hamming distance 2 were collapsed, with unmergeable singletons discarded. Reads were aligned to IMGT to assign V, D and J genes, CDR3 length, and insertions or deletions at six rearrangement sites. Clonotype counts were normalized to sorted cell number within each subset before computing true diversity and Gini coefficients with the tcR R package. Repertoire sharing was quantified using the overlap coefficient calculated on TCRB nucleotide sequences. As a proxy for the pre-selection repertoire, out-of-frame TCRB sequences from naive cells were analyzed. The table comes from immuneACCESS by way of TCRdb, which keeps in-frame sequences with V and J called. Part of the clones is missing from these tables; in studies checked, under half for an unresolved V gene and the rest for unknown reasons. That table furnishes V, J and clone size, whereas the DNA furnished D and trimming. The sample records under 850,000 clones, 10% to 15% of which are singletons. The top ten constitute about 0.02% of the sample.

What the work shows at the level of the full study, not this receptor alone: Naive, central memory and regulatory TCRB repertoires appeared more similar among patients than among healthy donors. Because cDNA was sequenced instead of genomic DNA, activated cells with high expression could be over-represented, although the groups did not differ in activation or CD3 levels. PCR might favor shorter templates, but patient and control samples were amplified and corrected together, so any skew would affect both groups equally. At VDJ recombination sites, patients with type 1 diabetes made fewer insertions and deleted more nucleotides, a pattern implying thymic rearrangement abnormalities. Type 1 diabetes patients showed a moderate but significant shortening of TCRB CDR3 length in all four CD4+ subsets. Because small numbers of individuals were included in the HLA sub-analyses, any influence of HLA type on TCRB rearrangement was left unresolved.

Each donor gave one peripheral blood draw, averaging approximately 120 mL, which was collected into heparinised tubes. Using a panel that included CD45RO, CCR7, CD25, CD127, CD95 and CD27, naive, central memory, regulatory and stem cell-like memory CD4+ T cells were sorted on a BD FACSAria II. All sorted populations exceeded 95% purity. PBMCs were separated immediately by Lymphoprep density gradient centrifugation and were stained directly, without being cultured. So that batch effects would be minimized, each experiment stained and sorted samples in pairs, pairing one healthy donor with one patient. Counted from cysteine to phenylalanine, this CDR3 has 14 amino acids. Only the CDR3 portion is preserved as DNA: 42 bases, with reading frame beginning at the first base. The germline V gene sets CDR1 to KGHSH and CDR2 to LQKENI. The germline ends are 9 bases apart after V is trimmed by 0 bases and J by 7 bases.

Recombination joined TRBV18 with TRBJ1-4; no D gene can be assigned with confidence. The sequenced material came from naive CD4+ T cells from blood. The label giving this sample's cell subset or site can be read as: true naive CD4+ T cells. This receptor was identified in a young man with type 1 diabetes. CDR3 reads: CASSPPVPGEKLFF. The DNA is TGTGCCAGCTCACCACCGGTCCCCGGTGAAAAACTGTTTTTT.